This record looks at one T cell receptor (beta chain) sequence and its context. As yet, its antigen is unknown. An input of roughly 0.45 to 1 ug of RNA was subjected to reverse transcription using random hexamers. Amplification of TCR beta CDR3 by immunoSEQ multiplex PCR spanned 54 Vbeta and 13 Jbeta. TCRdb used MiXCR to reprocess the immunoSEQ multiplex PCR reads, holding one entry per CDR3 protein. The table includes 95,000 to 150,000 distinct CDR3 sequences, roughly 94% detected once. The CDR3 runs to 15 residues. Germline CDR1 and CDR2: SGHTA and FQGNSA. Trimming left V 1 base short and J 0 bases short, with 10 bases between. These data belong to a study of CD8 T cells in Susac syndrome. Study-level background: Active disease was present in about six of the sequenced Susac syndrome patients, and remission in under 10. Study-level points and caveats: Detection of Susac-specific public clones gave some 15 in total CD8+ repertoires and roughly 5 in CD8+ TEMRA repertoires. Expansion of Susac CD8+ clones peaked in TEMRA cells and in active patients.

The clonotype was recovered from a human donor with Susac syndrome. Sequenced material: CD8+ T cells from PBMCs. The V gene is TRBV7-2, the J gene TRBJ2-7, with a possible D match to TRBD2 (5 bases). CDR3 nucleotide sequence: TGTGCCAGCAGCTTAGGACTAACCGTCTCCTACGAGCAGTACTTC. Translation: CASSLGLTVSYEQYF.